This TCR beta chain came from a study of cytomegalovirus exposure and HLA in healthy donors. For this clone: Its antigen is unidentified.

Primers for the PCR totalled 60 Vbeta and 13 Jbeta. Sequencing used immunoSEQ multiplex PCR; TCRdb keeps in-frame clones, though not all of them. The sample yields over 130,000 clones, roughly three quarters seen once. The V gene's germline CDR1 is SGHTA and CDR2 FQGNSA. The junction had 11 bases not matched to a gene; V was cut back by 1 base and J by 3 bases. The CDR3 runs 17 residues. Study results and limitations: It was 164 TCR beta chains that were listed as cytomegalovirus-associated. What TCR beta sequences reportedly achieved was accurate prediction of HLA-A and HLA-B alleles in most subjects.

This clonotype was obtained from a human donor in good health. Sequenced: PBMCs. The V and J genes are TRBV7-2 and TRBJ2-7; 8 bases match TRBD2. The CDR3 DNA follows: TGTGCCAGCAGCTTAGGATTCGAGGGTAGCGGGATCTACGAGCAGTACTTC. It translates to CASSLGFEGSGIYEQYF.